What follows is one T cell receptor (beta chain) and its context. Its antigen is undetermined. The CDR3 length is 13 residues. CDR1 and CDR2 (germline): SGHAT, FQNNGV. Unmatched junction bases numbered 8, after V lost 4 bases and J lost 12 bases. The entry originates in a study of T cell repertoires in cytomegalovirus infection. Study-wide background: Matching HLA type, along with CMV infection, was indicated by public TCR beta signatures.

TCRdb ran MiXCR on the reads and lists one entry per CDR3 protein. The sample holds nearly 700,000 distinct CDR3 sequences, roughly 33% seen once. The specimen comprised cultured PBMCs, sampled from culture after CMV antigen stimulation. The gene calls are TRBV11-2 and TRBJ2-1; 8 bases map to TRBD1. The clonotype originates from a human donor in good health (CMV status not recorded). Some clones in this sample may be carry-over from other donors' samples. CDR3 DNA sequence: TGTGCCAGCAGCTCACTTCGACAGGGGAGGCAGTTCTTC. This encodes CASSSLRQGRQFF.